This paragraph covers one T cell receptor (beta chain) sequence. Its antigen is not identified. The PCR had 60 Vbeta and 13 Jbeta primers. Original methodology: Later work found 65 million to 90 million unique TCR beta chains, with roughly 11 million shared. Some clones are missing from TCRdb's copy, which holds only in-frame ones; the method was immunoSEQ multiplex PCR. The V and J calls and the clone size are those of that table, but D and trimming were determined from the DNA. The profile covers around 170,000 clones, with roughly 80% appearing a single time and about 2.4% taken by the ten largest. This sample stems from a study of cytomegalovirus exposure and HLA in healthy donors. Trimming shortened V by 3 bases and J by 1 base, and 7 bases separated the two germline ends. The CDR3 length is 14 residues. Germline V CDR1 and CDR2: SEHNR, FQNEAQ (reference sequence). Notes on the study in general: Most subjects had HLA-A and HLA-B alleles reportedly predicted accurately by TCR beta sequences. Earlier findings revealed that most TCR beta V segments proved productive either about 90% or about 30% of the time. A later analysis linked a missense DCLRE1C variant to TCR beta V- and J-gene trimming.

The V and J genes are TRBV7-9 and TRBJ2-4; D is unclear. The clonotype originates from a woman aged 45-60 years in good health and CMV-seropositive. What was sequenced was PBMCs. DNA for the CDR3: TGTGCCAGCAGCTTGAGTATGGCCAAAAACATTCAGTACTTC. Translating it yields CASSLSMAKNIQYF.